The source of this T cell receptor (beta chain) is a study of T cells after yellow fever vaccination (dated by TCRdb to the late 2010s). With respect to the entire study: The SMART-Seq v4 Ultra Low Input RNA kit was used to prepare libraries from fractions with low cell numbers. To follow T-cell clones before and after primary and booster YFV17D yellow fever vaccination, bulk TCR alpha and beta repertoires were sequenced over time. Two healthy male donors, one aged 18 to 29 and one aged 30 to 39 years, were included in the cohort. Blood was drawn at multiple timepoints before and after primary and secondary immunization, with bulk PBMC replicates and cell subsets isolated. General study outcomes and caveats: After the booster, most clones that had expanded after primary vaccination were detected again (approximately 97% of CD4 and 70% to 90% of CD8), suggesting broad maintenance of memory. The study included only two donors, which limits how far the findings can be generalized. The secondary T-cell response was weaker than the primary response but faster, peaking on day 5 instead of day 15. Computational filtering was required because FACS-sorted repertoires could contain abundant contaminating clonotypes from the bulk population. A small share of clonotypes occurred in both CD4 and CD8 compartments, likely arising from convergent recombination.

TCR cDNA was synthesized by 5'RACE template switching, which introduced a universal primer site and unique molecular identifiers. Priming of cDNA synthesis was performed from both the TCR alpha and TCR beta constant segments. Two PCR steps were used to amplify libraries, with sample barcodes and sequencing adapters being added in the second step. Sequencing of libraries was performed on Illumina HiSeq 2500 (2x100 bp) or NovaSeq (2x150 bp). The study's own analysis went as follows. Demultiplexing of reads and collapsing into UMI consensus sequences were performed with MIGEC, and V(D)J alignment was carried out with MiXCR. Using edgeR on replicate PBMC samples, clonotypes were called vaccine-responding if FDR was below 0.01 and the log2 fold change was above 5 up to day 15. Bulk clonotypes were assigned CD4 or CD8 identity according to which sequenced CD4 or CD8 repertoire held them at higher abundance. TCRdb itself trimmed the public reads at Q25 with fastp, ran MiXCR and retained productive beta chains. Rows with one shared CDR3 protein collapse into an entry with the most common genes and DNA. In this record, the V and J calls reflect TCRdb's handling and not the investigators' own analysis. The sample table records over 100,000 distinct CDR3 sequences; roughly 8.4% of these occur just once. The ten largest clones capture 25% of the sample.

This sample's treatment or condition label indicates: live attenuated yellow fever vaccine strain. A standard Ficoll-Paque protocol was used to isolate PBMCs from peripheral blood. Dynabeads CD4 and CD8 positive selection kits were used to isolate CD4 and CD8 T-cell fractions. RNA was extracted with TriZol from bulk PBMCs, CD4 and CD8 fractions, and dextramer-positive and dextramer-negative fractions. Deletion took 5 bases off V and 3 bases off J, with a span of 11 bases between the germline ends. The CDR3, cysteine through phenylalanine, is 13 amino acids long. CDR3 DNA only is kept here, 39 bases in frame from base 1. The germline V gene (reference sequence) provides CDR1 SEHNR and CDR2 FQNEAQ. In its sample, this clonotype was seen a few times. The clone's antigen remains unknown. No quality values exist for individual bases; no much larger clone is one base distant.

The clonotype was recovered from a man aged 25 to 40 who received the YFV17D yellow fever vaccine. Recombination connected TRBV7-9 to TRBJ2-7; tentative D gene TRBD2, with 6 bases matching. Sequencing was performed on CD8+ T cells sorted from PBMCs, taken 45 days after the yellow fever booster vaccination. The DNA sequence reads TGTGCCAGCAGCACGGGGACTCTCTACGAGCAGTACTTC. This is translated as CASSTGTLYEQYF. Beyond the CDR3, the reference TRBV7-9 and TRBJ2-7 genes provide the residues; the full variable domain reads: DTGVSQNPRHKITKRGQNVTFRCDPISEHNRLYWYRQTLGQGPEFLTYFQNEAQLEKSRLLSDRFSAERPKGSFSTLEIQRTEQGDSAMYLCASSTGTLYEQYFGPGTRLTVT.